Below are 23 T cell receptor beta chains sequenced from a single sample in a study of T cells after posttransplantation cyclophosphamide. This table comes from immunoSEQ multiplex PCR, and its TCRdb copy is limited to in-frame clones, with some not included. The table lists more than 10,000 clones, no singletons, with approximately 26% in the top ten. A marrow graft followed busulfan-fludarabine conditioning, with cyclophosphamide on days +3 and +4. Sample: PBMCs, taken after allogeneic stem cell transplant with posttransplant cyclophosphamide. The receptors derive from a female patient in her 40s who received an allogeneic stem cell transplant from an unrelated donor, was CMV-positive, and had acute GVHD only. Some of the T cells might come from the graft donor.

This clone occurred many times. The chain uses TRBV27 and TRBJ2-2; TRBD2 matches at 8 bases. This CDR3 is 16 amino acids long. Germline CDR1 and CDR2: MNHEY and SMNVEV (reference sequence). V dropped 3 bases and J dropped 5; count of bases not matched to a gene: 8. The CDR3 bases are TGTGCCAGCAGTTTCACGGGGGGGCGCGGAACCGGGGAGCTGTTTTTT. This translates into CASSFTGGRGTGELFF.

At least ten counts were recorded for this clone. The V and J genes are TRBV4-3 and TRBJ2-3; maybe TRBD2 (5 bases). CDR3 length equals 16 residues. CDR1 is LGHNA, CDR2 YSLEER, per germline. V was pared by 0 bases and J by 1 base, with 11 bases between. CDR3 nucleotide sequence: TGCGCCAGCAGCCAAGATCATGAGGGTGGCACAGATACGCAGTATTTT. Protein: CASSQDHEGGTDTQYF.

The V call is TRBV5-1, the J call TRBJ2-3; 10 bases fit TRBD2. The V segment lost 4 bases and the J segment 7 bases; nucleotides outside the gene matches: 12. The CDR3 is 16 residues long. Germline CDR1 reads SGHRS; CDR2 reads YFSETQ. DNA of the CDR3: TGCGCCAGCAGCCCCAACCGAGCGGGAGGGCCGCATACGCAGTATTTT. This encodes CASSPNRAGGPHTQYF. Full variable domain (outside the CDR3, taken from reference TRBV5-1 and TRBJ2-3): KAGVTQTPRYLIKTRGQQVTLSCSPISGHRSVSWYQQTPGQGLQFLFEYFSETQRNKGNFPGRFSGRQFSNSRSEMNVSTLELGDSALYLCASSPNRAGGPHTQYFGPGTRLTVL.

This clone was counted ten times or more. This chain links TRBV11-2 with TRBJ2-3, with D maybe TRBD1 (6 bases). This CDR3 region has 14 residues. Deletions cut 5 bases from V and 0 bases from J, with 9 bases between. Germline CDR1 SGHAT, CDR2 FQNNGV. DNA for the CDR3: TGTGCCAGCAGCCCCGGGACAAGCACAGATACGCAGTATTTT. It translates to CASSPGTSTDTQYF.

This clone was recorded at least ten times. DNA for the CDR3: TGCAGCGTTGAACTGACAGGGGAAGAGACCCAGTACTTC. Translated, it gives CSVELTGEETQYF. The rearrangement uses TRBV29-1 and TRBJ2-5, with 8 bases fitting TRBD1. Germline loops: CDR1 SQVTM, CDR2 ANQGSEA. The length of the CDR3 is 13 residues. J lost 3 bases, V lost 2 bases, and 2 bases had no gene match.

The V call is TRBV29-1, the J call TRBJ1-2, with D possibly TRBD1 on 6 matching bases. In germline, CDR1 is SQVTM, CDR2 ANQGSEA. CDR3 length: 14 residues. Trimming shortened V by 7 bases and J by 8 bases, and 23 bases separated the two germline ends. CDR3 protein: CSGGRDTDKGGYTF. CDR3 DNA: TGCAGCGGGGGGCGTGATACAGACAAAGGCGGCTACACCTTC. The full variable domain, completed using reference TRBV29-1 and TRBJ1-2, is SAVISQKPSRDICQRGTSLTIQCQVDSQVTMMFWYRQQPGQSLTLIATANQGSEATYESGFVIDKFPISRPNLTFSTLTVSNMSPEDSSIYLCSGGRDTDKGGYTFGSGTRLTVV.

At least ten counts were recorded for this clone. One end of the junction is discordant with germline, which a read error may explain. CDR3 residues: CASSLAAGAGGNTIYF. The CDR3 DNA reads TGTGCCAGCAGCCTAGCGGCGGGGGCTGGTGGAAACACCATATATTTT. V gene TRBV7-9 combines with J gene TRBJ1-3; a possible D gene is TRBD1 (6 bases). This CDR3 is built from 16 residues. The germline V gene encodes CDR1 SEHNR and CDR2 FQNEAQ (reference sequence).

This clone was counted at least ten times. The chain couples TRBV4-2 to TRBJ2-5, with 9 bases matching TRBD2. The V and J ends lost 5 bases and 5 bases, in that order; junction bases with no gene match: 12. The CDR3 runs 16 residues. Germline V gives CDR1 LGHNA, CDR2 YNFKEQ. The CDR3: CASSAGSGLAGETQYF. In nucleotides, the CDR3 is TGTGCCAGCAGCGCCGGCTCCGGCCTAGCGGGGGAGACCCAGTACTTC.

The table lists this clone with many counts. The gene calls are TRBV5-5 and TRBJ2-7; D not resolved. CDR3 length: 14 residues. CDR1 is SGHKS and CDR2 is YYEKEE in the germline V gene (reference sequence). V lost 4 bases to trimming and J lost 5 bases, with 16 bases between them. The CDR3, as DNA: TGTGCCAGCAGCCCCGCCGGGTCCCCCCACGAGCAGTACTTC. This gives the protein CASSPAGSPHEQYF.

This clone came up many times. The gene calls are TRBV9 and TRBJ2-7, with TRBD2 identical over 15 bases. CDR3 length: 15 amino acids. With 4 bases clipped from V and 3 bases from J, the junction kept 2 bases outside the gene matches. Germline V gene lookup returns CDR1 SGDLS and CDR2 YYNGEE. The CDR3 loop is CASSPGLAGGYEQYF. The CDR3 coding sequence is TGTGCCAGCAGCCCGGGACTAGCGGGGGGCTACGAGCAGTACTTC. Combining the CDR3 with reference TRBV9 and TRBJ2-7 gives the whole variable domain DSGVTQTPKHLITATGQRVTLRCSPRSGDLSVYWYQQSLDQGLQFLIQYYNGEERAKGNILERFSAQQFPDLHSELNLSSLELGDSALYFCASSPGLAGGYEQYFGPGTRLTVT.

This clone has just a few counts. The V gene is TRBV9, the J gene TRBJ2-1; a possible D gene is TRBD2 (6 bases). The germline CDR1 and CDR2 sequences are SGDLS and YYNGEE. This CDR3 is built from 15 residues. The V end was cut by 5 bases, the J end by 8 bases, with 20 bases between. For the CDR3, the DNA is TGTGCCAGCAGTCACGACGGGAGTCGATGGTATGAGCAGTTCTTC. Protein sequence: CASSHDGSRWYEQFF.

The table lists this clone with many counts. The chain is built from TRBV10-3 and TRBJ1-6; 7 bases map to TRBD1. Germline loops: CDR1 ENHRY, CDR2 SYGVKD. The CDR3 contains 14 residues. The ends lost 8 bases at V and 6 bases at J; junction bases unmatched: 7. The CDR3 protein is CAIGTAMFNSPLHF. CDR3 nucleotide sequence: TGTGCCATCGGGACAGCTATGTTTAATTCACCCCTCCACTTT.

The J gene is TRBJ1-2, the V gene TRBV10-3; D is perhaps TRBD1 (5 bases). The germline gives CDR1 ENHRY, CDR2 SYGVKD. The V gene lost 11 bases and the J gene lost 8 bases, with 24 bases spanning the gap. The CDR3 has 14 residues. The CDR3 DNA reads TGTGCCTTCAAGCAGGGCCCATTCCTTGGAGGCTACACCTTC. It is translated as CAFKQGPFLGGYTF.

This clone was found a few times. The DNA of the CDR3 is TGCGCCAGCAGCTTAACGTTAGACACCGGGGAGCTGTTTTTT. This codes for CASSLTLDTGELFF. The chain links TRBV5-1 to TRBJ2-2; D uncertain. Germline V gives CDR1 SGHRS, CDR2 YFSETQ. V shed 2 bases and J shed 3 bases, with 8 bases lying between them. The CDR3 consists of 14 residues.

Ten or more counts support this clone. The same CDR3 is also encoded by other DNA sequences in this sample. This sequence joins TRBV27 and TRBJ2-7; 10 bases fit TRBD2. The CDR3 has 14 residues. Germline V CDR1 and CDR2: MNHEY, SMNVEV (reference sequence). The ends lost 2 bases at V and 4 bases at J; junction bases unmatched: 2. The DNA of the CDR3 is TGTGCCAGCAGTTTAAGCGGGAGGGCGTACGAGCAGTACTTC. Encoded protein: CASSLSGRAYEQYF.

The chain has TRBV27 and TRBJ2-7; D call uncertain. The germline V gene encodes CDR1 MNHEY and CDR2 SMNVEV (reference sequence). The CDR3 is 12 amino acids. Trimming left V 7 bases short and J 7 bases short, with 14 bases between. CDR3 bases: TGTGCCAGCACCCAAATCGGTGTGGAGCAGTACTTC. Protein sequence: CASTQIGVEQYF.

This clone occurred many times. The J gene is TRBJ2-3, the V gene TRBV7-3; D may be TRBD1 (5 bases). Germline V gene data show CDR1 as SGHTA and CDR2 as FQGTGA. The CDR3 length is 13 residues. V lost 5 bases to trimming and J lost 4 bases, with 10 bases between them. CDR3 amino acids: CASSPMGPDTQYF. CDR3 coding DNA: TGTGCCAGCAGCCCCATGGGGCCAGATACGCAGTATTTT.

This clone was seen at least ten times. The chain is built from TRBV18 and TRBJ2-5, with 8 positions matching TRBD2. Germline V gives CDR1 KGHSH, CDR2 LQKENI. The CDR3 runs to 15 residues. V lost 3 bases and J lost 5; bases outside the gene matches: 8. In DNA, the CDR3 is TGTGCCAGCTCACCGAGAGCGGGGGTAGGGGAGACCCAGTACTTC. This encodes CASSPRAGVGETQYF.

This clone was counted at least ten times. CDR3 in DNA: TGTGCCAGCAGCCCACGGGACAGGGTGAAATCCTACGAGCAGTACGTC. It is translated as CASSPRDRVKSYEQYV. This sequence joins TRBV28 and TRBJ2-7; 9 nucleotides agree with TRBD1. This CDR3 comprises 16 residues. The germline V gene encodes CDR1 MDHEN and CDR2 SYDVKM. V was pared by 6 bases and J by 1 base, with 10 bases of the junction left unmatched.

This clone showed up many times. The gene calls are TRBV5-1 and TRBJ2-5; 8 positions match TRBD1. After removal of 4 bases from V and 4 bases from J, the junction contained 6 bases not matched to a gene. The CDR3 has 14 amino acids. Germline V gives CDR1 SGHRS, CDR2 YFSETQ. CDR3 bases: TGCGCCAGCAGCCTGGGCACAGGGGGAGAGACCCAGTACTTC. It specifies CASSLGTGGETQYF. Variable domain in full (rest from reference TRBV5-1 and TRBJ2-5): KAGVTQTPRYLIKTRGQQVTLSCSPISGHRSVSWYQQTPGQGLQFLFEYFSETQRNKGNFPGRFSGRQFSNSRSEMNVSTLELGDSALYLCASSLGTGGETQYFGPGTRLLVL.

This clone was seen ten or more times. The chain has TRBV5-4 and TRBJ2-7, with TRBD2 matching over 9 bases. V lost 2 bases to trimming and J lost 5 bases; unmatched junction nucleotides: 14. The germline CDR1 and CDR2 sequences are SGHNT and YYREEE (reference sequence). CDR3 size: 17 residues. In DNA, the CDR3 is TGTGCCAGCAGCTTTCAGCCCACTAGCGGGCCCGAGGACGAGCAGTACGTC. Translating gives CASSFQPTSGPEDEQYV.

Only a few counts were recorded for this clone. The J gene is TRBJ1-2, the V gene TRBV19, with a tentative D call TRBD1 (5 bases). Germline CDR1 is LNHDA and CDR2 is SQIVND (reference sequence). The CDR3 consists of 16 residues. V was clipped by 3 bases and J by 4 bases, with 18 bases between them. The CDR3 reads CASSIALDSPLYGYTF. The CDR3 nucleotides are TGTGCCAGTAGTATCGCCCTCGACAGCCCCCTCTATGGCTACACCTTC.

This clone occurred many times. V gene TRBV7-7 combines with J gene TRBJ2-5, with TRBD1 as a possible D gene (6 bases). The V gene's germline CDR1 is SSHAT and CDR2 FNYEAQ (reference sequence). CDR3 size: 15 residues. Trimming removed 1 base at V and 7 bases at J, with 16 bases between. For the CDR3, the DNA is TGTGCCAGCAGCTTAGGGCTCGGCAGGGGAACGACCCAGTACTTC. Translation: CASSLGLGRGTTQYF.